This T cell receptor (beta chain) was identified during a study of blood T cells in healthy people across ages. The germline CDR1 and CDR2 sequences are LGHDT and YNNKEL (reference sequence). CDR3 length: 14 residues. Trimming pared 4 bases from V and 7 bases from J, leaving 14 bases between. A sample-barcoded 5' primer and a J-beta primer mix were used in a second PCR of roughly 6 to 12 cycles. Tagging of each cDNA molecule was performed by a template-switch adaptor with 12 random nucleotides. TCRdb re-derived calls from the 5' RACE reads in MiXCR, one entry per CDR3 protein. The sample consists of roughly 500,000 distinct CDR3 sequences, approximately 25% of them appearing once. No fewer than 7 million PBMCs went into each sample. This clonotype was counted a few times.

The chain carries TRBV3-1 and TRBJ1-3, with unresolved D. Sequenced: blood. The clonotype was recovered from a woman in her 70s in good health. The CDR3 coding sequence is TGTGCCAGCAGCCGGTACGCCCGAGGGAACACCATATATTTT. Translation: CASSRYARGNTIYF.